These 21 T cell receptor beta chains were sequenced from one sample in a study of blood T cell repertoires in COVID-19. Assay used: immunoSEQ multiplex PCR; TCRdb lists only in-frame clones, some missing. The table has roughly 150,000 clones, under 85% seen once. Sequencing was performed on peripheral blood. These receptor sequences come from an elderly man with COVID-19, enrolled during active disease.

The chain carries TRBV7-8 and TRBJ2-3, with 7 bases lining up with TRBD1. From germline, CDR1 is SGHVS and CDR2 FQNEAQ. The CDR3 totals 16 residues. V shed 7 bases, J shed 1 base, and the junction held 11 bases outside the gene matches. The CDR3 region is CASISTGVDGTDTQYF. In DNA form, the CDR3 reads TGTGCCAGCATCTCTACAGGGGTGGACGGCACAGATACGCAGTATTTT.

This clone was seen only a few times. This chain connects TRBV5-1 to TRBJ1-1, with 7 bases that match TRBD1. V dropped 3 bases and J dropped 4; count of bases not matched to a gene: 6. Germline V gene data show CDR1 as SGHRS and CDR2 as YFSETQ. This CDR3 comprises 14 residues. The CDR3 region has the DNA TGCGCCAGCAGCTCCCAGGGGGAGAGCACTGAAGCTTTCTTT. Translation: CASSSQGESTEAFF.

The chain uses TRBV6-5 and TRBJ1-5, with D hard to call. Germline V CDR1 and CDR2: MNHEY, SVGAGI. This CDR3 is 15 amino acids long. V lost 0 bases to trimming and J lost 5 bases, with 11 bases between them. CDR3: CASSYSKGRDQPQHF. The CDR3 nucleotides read TGTGCCAGCAGTTACTCGAAAGGGAGGGATCAGCCCCAGCATTTT.

The CDR3 DNA reads TGTGCCAGCAGTTTTACCCAGACAGGGAGGGCTTTCTTT. Translated, it gives CASSFTQTGRAFF. J is TRBJ1-1 and V is TRBV28; 7 positions agree with TRBD1. V was pared by 3 bases and J by 11 bases, with 9 bases of the junction left unmatched. CDR3 length: 13 amino acids. CDR1 is MDHEN, CDR2 SYDVKM, per germline.

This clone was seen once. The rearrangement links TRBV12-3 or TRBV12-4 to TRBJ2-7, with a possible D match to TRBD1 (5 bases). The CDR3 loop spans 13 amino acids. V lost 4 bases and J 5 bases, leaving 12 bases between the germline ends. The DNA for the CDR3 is TGTGCCAGCAGTTGGGGCATTGCAGACGAGCAGTACTTC. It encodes CASSWGIADEQYF.

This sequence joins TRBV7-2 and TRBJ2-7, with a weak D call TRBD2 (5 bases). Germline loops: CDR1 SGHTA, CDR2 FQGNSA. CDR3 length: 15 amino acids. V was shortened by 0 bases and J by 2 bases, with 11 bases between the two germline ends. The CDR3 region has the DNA TGTGCCAGCAGCTTAGCGCAGCGGAACCCCTACGAGCAGTACTTC. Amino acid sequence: CASSLAQRNPYEQYF.

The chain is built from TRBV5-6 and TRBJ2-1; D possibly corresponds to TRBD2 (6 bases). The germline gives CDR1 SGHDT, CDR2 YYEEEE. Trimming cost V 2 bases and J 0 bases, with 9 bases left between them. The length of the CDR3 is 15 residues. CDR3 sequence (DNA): TGTGCCAGCAGCTTCTACGGGAGCTCCTACAATGAGCAGTTCTTC. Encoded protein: CASSFYGSSYNEQFF.

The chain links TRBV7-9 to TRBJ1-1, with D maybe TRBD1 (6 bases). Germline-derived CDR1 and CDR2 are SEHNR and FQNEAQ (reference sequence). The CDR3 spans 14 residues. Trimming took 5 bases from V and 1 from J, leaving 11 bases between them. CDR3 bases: TGTGCCAGCAGCGTGGACAGCTGGAACACTGAAGCTTTCTTT. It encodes CASSVDSWNTEAFF.

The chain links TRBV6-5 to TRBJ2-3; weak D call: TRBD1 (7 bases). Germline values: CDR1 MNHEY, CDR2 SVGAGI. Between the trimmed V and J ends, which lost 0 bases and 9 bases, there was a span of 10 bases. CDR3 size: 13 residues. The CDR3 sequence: CASSYSRGVTQYF. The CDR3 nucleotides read TGTGCCAGCAGTTACTCCAGGGGGGTCACGCAGTATTTT.

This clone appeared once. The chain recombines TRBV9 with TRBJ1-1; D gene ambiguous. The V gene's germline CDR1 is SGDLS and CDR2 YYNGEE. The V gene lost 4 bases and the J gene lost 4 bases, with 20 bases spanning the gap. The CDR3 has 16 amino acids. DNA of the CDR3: TGTGCCAGCAGCCCCGAGGGAGGGCGAGGAGGCACTGAAGCTTTCTTT. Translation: CASSPEGGRGGTEAFF. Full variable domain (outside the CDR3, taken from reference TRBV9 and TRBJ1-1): DSGVTQTPKHLITATGQRVTLRCSPRSGDLSVYWYQQSLDQGLQFLIQYYNGEERAKGNILERFSAQQFPDLHSELNLSSLELGDSALYFCASSPEGGRGGTEAFFGQGTRLTVV.

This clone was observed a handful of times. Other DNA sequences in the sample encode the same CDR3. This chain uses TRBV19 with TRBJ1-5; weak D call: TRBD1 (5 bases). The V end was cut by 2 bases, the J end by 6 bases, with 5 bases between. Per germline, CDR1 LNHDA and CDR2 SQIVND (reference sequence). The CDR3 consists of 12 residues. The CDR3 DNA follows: TGTGCCAGTAGTATAAGGGGTCAGCCCCAGCATTTT. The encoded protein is CASSIRGQPQHF.

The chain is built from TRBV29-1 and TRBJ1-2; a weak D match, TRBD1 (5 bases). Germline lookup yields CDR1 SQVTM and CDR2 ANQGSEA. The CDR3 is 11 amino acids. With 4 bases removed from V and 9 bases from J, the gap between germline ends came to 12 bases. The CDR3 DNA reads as TGCAGCGTTGCTCAGGGCGAACGCTACACCTTC. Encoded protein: CSVAQGERYTF.

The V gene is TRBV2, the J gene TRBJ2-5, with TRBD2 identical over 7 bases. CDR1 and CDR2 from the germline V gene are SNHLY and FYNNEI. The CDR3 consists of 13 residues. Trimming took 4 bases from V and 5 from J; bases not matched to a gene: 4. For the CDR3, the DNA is TGTGCCAGCAGTGCGGAGGGAGGGGAGACCCAGTACTTC. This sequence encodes CASSAEGGETQYF.

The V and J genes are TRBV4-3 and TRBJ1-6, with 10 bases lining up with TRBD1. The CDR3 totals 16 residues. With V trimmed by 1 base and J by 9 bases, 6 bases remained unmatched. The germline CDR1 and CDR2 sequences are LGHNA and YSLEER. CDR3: CASSQGPGTGASPLHF. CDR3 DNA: TGCGCCAGCAGCCAAGGTCCCGGGACAGGGGCTTCACCCCTCCACTTT.

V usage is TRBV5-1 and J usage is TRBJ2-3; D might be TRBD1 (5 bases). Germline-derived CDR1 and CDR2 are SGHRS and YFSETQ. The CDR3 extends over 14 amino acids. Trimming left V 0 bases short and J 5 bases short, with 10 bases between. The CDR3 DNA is TGCGCCAGCAGCTTGGGTAGGGGTGGAGATACGCAGTATTTT. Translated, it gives CASSLGRGGDTQYF. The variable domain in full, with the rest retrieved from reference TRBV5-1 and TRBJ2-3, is KAGVTQTPRYLIKTRGQQVTLSCSPISGHRSVSWYQQTPGQGLQFLFEYFSETQRNKGNFPGRFSGRQFSNSRSEMNVSTLELGDSALYLCASSLGRGGDTQYFGPGTRLTVL.

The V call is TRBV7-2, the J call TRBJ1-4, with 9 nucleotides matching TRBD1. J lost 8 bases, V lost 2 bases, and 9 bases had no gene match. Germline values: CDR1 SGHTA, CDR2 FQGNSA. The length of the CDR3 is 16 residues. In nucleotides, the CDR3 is TGTGCCAGCAGCTTATTGACAGGGGGTATTGGCGAAAAACTGTTTTTT. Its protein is CASSLLTGGIGEKLFF.

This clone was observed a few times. CDR3 coding DNA: TGTGCCAGCAGTTACTCAGGAGGGGTTGGTTCACCCCTCCACTTT. It specifies CASSYSGGVGSPLHF. The chain recombines TRBV6-6 with TRBJ1-6; D may be TRBD1 (5 bases). CDR1 and CDR2 (germline): MNHNY, SVGAGI (reference sequence). V shed 0 bases and J shed 9 bases, with 12 bases lying between them. The CDR3 length is 15 residues.

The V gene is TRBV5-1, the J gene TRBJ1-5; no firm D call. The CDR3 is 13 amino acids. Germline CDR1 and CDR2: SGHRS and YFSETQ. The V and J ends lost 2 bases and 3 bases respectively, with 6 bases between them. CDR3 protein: CASSFDNNQPQHF. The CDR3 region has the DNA TGCGCCAGCAGCTTTGACAACAATCAGCCCCAGCATTTT.

The CDR3 reads CASSPRGDGGRTEAFF. Here the CDR3 DNA reads TGTGCCAGCAGCCCCCGGGGGGACGGAGGTCGCACTGAAGCTTTCTTT. The chain recombines TRBV9 with TRBJ1-1; possibly TRBD1 for D (5 bases). Trimming took off 4 bases at V and 4 bases at J, with 20 bases between the two ends. CDR1 and CDR2 (germline): SGDLS, YYNGEE. The length of the CDR3 is 16 residues.

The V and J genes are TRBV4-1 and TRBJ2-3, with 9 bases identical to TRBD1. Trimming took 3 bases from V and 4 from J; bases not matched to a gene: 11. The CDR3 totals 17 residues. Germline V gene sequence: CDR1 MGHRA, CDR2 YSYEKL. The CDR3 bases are TGCGCCAGCAGCCAGACGATGACAGGGGGGGTATCAGATACGCAGTATTTT. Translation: CASSQTMTGGVSDTQYF.

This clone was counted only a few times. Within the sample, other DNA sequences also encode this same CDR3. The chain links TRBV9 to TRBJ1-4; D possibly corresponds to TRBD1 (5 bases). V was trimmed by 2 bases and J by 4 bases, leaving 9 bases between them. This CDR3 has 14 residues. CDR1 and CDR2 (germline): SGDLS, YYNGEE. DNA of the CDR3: TGTGCCAGCAGCGTCGACAGAGGTAATGAAAAACTGTTTTTT. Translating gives CASSVDRGNEKLFF. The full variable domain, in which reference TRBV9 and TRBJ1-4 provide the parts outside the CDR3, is DSGVTQTPKHLITATGQRVTLRCSPRSGDLSVYWYQQSLDQGLQFLIQYYNGEERAKGNILERFSAQQFPDLHSELNLSSLELGDSALYFCASSVDRGNEKLFFGSGTQLSVL.